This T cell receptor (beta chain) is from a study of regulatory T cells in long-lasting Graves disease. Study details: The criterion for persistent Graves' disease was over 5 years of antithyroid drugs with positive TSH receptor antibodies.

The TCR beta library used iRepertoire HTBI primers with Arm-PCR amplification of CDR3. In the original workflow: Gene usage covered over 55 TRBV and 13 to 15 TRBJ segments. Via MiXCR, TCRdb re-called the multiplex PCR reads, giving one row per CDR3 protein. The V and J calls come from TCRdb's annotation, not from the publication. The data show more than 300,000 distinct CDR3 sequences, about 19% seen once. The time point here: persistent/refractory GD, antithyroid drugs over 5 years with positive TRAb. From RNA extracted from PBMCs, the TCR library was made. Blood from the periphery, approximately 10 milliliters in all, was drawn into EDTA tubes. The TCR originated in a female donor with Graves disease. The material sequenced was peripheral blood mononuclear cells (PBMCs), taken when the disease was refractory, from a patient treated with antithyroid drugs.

The CDR3 DNA is TGTGCCAGCAGCGCGGGACGGATCTCCTACAATGAGCAGTTCTTC. Translation gives CASSAGRISYNEQFF. The gene calls are TRBV7-2 and TRBJ2-1, with D maybe TRBD2 (6 bases). CDR3 length equals 15 residues. Germline V gene lookup returns CDR1 SGHTA and CDR2 FQGNSA. Trimming took 5 bases from V and 0 from J, leaving 11 bases between them.